This T cell receptor beta chain is from a study of T-cell memory formation after mild COVID-19. CDR3 length equals 12 residues. Germline CDR1 reads MNHEY; CDR2 reads SVGAGI. The germline V and J ends were trimmed by 2 bases and 14 bases, with 13 bases remaining between them. Each CDR3 protein gets one entry after TCRdb re-called the 5' RACE reads with MiXCR. The repertoire holds more than 150,000 distinct CDR3 sequences, with roughly 23% as singletons. The rearrangement uses TRBV6-5 and TRBJ2-1; D perhaps matches TRBD1 (6 bases). The sequencing input was PBMCs or a T cell subset sorted from them (not recorded which). This sequence was found in an adult woman who had mild COVID-19 (a few samples of this study predate the infection). Cell type and time point are not known. CDR3 amino acids: CASSYTGSSEFF. The CDR3 nucleotides are TGTGCCAGCAGTTACACAGGGTCTTCGGAGTTCTTC.